Following are 12 T cell receptor beta chains from one sample sequenced in a study of CD8 T cell repertoires and HIV-1 epitope variants (dated by TCRdb to the early 2020s). To prepare the library, the immunoSEQ multiplex PCR assay was applied. Here the immuneACCESS table is served through TCRdb, limited to in-frame sequences with V and J called. Missing clones are a known gap in these copies; in checked studies unresolved V genes cover under half, and the rest lacks a known reason. The table for this sample lists about 4,600 clones; approximately 61% of them were counted only once. About 50% of the sample lies in the top ten. Their antigens are not known. What was sequenced was cultured CD8+ T cells derived from PBMCs. Receptor source: a male donor with HIV.

This clone was seen a single time. The chain uses TRBV7-9 and TRBJ2-7; the match to TRBD1 covers 8 bases. This CDR3 region has 16 residues. After removal of 4 bases from V and 4 bases from J, the junction contained 12 bases not matched to a gene. Germline assignment: CDR1 SEHNR and CDR2 FQNEAQ (reference sequence). The CDR3 DNA follows: TGTGCCAGCAGCTGGCAGTCGACCAGGGGGCTATACGAGCAGTACTTC. Translation: CASSWQSTRGLYEQYF.

V and J are TRBV28 and TRBJ2-7, with 12 bases fitting TRBD1. The V gene's germline CDR1 is MDHEN and CDR2 SYDVKM. This CDR3 comprises 14 residues. Trimming took 5 bases from V and 5 from J; bases not matched to a gene: 4. Here the CDR3 DNA reads TGTGCCAGCAGTACGGGACAGGGGGCGGACGAGCAGTACTTC. This encodes CASSTGQGADEQYF. Based on the CDR3 plus reference TRBV28 and TRBJ2-7, the full variable domain is DVKVTQSSRYLVKRTGEKVFLECVQDMDHENMFWYRQDPGLGLRLIYFSYDVKMKEKGDIPEGYSVSREKKERFSLILESASTNQTSMYLCASSTGQGADEQYFGPGTRLTVT.

This clone has more than one count but fewer than ten. This sequence joins TRBV28 and TRBJ1-5; D not resolved. In germline, CDR1 is MDHEN, CDR2 SYDVKM. V lost 2 bases, J lost 2 bases, and 10 bases lay in between. The CDR3 loop spans 15 amino acids. The CDR3 reads CASSLRSFGNQPQHF. The CDR3 bases are TGTGCCAGCAGTTTACGGAGCTTCGGCAATCAGCCCCAGCATTTT.

V usage is TRBV4-3 and J usage is TRBJ2-5; 12 bases agree with TRBD2. Germline CDR1 is LGHNA and CDR2 is YSLEER. The junction had 3 bases not matched to a gene; V was cut back by 0 bases and J by 4 bases. The CDR3 is 16 amino acids. CDR3 DNA sequence: TGCGCCAGCAGCCAAGATCCTAGCGGGGGGGCAGAGACCCAGTACTTC. Translation gives CASSQDPSGGAETQYF.

The chain recombines TRBV7-2 with TRBJ2-7, with 13 bases fitting TRBD2. The V segment lost 5 bases and the J segment 4 bases; nucleotides outside the gene matches: 11. CDR3 length equals 17 residues. Germline loops: CDR1 SGHTA, CDR2 FQGNSA. CDR3 in amino acids: CASSPQKGLAGTYEQYF. The CDR3 region has the DNA TGTGCCAGCAGCCCTCAAAAGGGACTAGCGGGGACATACGAGCAGTACTTC.

The CDR3 spells CASSQAAGWSETQYF. CDR3 coding DNA: TGCGCCAGCAGCCAAGCTGCAGGGTGGTCAGAGACCCAGTACTTC. This chain joins TRBV4-3 and TRBJ2-5, with D maybe TRBD1 (5 bases). V lost 1 base to trimming and J lost 4 bases, with 13 bases between them. The CDR3 covers 15 residues. CDR1 is LGHNA, CDR2 YSLEER, per germline.

A few counts support this clone. The CDR3 nucleotides are TGCGCCAGCAGCCAAGATGGGAACACCGGGGAGCTGTTTTTT. Amino acid sequence: CASSQDGNTGELFF. The rearrangement joins TRBV4-3 to TRBJ2-2; D is unclear. Germline CDR1 reads LGHNA; CDR2 reads YSLEER. With 0 bases removed from V and 1 base from J, the gap between germline ends came to 3 bases. The CDR3 has 14 residues.

V is TRBV6-5 and J is TRBJ1-5, with a possible D match to TRBD1 (6 bases). The germline V and J ends were trimmed by 11 bases and 7 bases, with 18 bases remaining between them. This CDR3 comprises 13 residues. The germline CDR1 and CDR2 sequences are MNHEY and SVGAGI. The CDR3, as DNA: TGTGCCTGCCGTTCGGGGGGCGTACAGCCCCAGCATTTT. Amino acids: CACRSGGVQPQHF.

This chain uses TRBV7-8 with TRBJ2-3; D gene ambiguous. The CDR3 has 14 amino acids. Deletions cut 1 base from V and 1 base from J, with 6 bases between. Germline CDR1 SGHVS, CDR2 FQNEAQ. For the CDR3, the DNA is TGTGCCAGCAGCTTAGATGGAGGCACAGATACGCAGTATTTT. Residues: CASSLDGGTDTQYF.

The chain uses TRBV7-8 and TRBJ2-3; 8 bases are shared with TRBD2. CDR1 is SGHVS, CDR2 FQNEAQ, per germline. The CDR3 totals 15 residues. Trimming removed 2 bases from V and 4 bases from J; junction bases left unmatched: 5. CDR3 sequence (DNA): TGTGCCAGCAGCTTAAGTAGCGGGGAGGCAGATACGCAGTATTTT. Protein: CASSLSSGEADTQYF.

In this sample, this clone turned up a few times. The chain is built from TRBV5-4 and TRBJ1-6, with TRBD1 as a possible D gene (5 bases). The germline V gene has CDR1 SGHNT and CDR2 YYREEE (reference sequence). The V end was cut by 5 bases, the J end by 7 bases, with 13 bases between. This CDR3 is 14 amino acids long. The CDR3 sequence is CASSFREGNSPLHF. CDR3 nucleotides: TGTGCCAGCAGTTTCAGGGAGGGGAATTCACCCCTCCACTTT.

The chain employs TRBV4-2 and TRBJ2-2; D is uncertain. Germline assignment: CDR1 LGHNA and CDR2 YNFKEQ. V lost 3 bases, J lost 3 bases, and 8 bases lay in between. The CDR3 extends over 14 amino acids. The CDR3 DNA reads TGTGCCAGCAGCCACGTAGAGGACACCGGGGAGCTGTTTTTT. It is translated as CASSHVEDTGELFF.